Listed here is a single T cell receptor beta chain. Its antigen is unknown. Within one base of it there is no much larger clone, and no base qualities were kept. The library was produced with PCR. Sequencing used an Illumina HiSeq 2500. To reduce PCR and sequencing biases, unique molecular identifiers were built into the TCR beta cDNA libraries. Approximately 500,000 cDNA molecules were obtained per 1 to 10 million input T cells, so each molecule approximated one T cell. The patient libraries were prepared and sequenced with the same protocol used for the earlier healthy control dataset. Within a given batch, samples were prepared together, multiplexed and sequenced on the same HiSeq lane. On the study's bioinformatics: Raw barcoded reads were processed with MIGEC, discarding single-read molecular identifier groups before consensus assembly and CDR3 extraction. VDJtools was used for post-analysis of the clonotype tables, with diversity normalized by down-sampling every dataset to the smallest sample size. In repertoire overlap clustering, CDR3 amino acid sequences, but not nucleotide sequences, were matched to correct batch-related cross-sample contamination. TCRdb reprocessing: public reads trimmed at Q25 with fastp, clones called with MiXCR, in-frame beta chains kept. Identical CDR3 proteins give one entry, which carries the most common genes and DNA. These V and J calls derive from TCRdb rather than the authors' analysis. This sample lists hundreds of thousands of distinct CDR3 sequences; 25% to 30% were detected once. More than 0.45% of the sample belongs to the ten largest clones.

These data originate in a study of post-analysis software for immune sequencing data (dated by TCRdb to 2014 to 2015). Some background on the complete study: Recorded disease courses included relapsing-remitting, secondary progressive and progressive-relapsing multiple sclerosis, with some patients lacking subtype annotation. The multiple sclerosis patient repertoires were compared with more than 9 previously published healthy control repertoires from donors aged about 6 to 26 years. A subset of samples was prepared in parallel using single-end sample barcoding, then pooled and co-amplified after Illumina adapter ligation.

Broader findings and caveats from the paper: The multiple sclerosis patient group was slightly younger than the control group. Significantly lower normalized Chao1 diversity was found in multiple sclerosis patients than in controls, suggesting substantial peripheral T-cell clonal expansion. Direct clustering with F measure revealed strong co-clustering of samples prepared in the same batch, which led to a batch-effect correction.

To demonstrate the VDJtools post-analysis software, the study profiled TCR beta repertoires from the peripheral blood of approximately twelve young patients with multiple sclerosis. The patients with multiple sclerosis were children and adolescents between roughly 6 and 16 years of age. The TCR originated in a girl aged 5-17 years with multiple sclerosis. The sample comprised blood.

The CDR3 reads as follows: CSASRLAGQVDTQYF. In nucleotide form, the sequence is TGCAGTGCTAGTCGACTAGCGGGGCAGGTGGATACGCAGTATTTT. The chain is assembled from TRBV20-1 and TRBJ2-3; TRBD2 matches 11 bases in the middle. From a lookup of the germline V gene (reference sequence), CDR1 and CDR2 are DFQATT and SNEGSKA. Relative to germline, V is missing 3 bases and J is missing 6 bases, with 8 bases of the junction outside any gene match. Inclusive of the bounding cysteine and phenylalanine, the CDR3 is 15 residues long. Only the CDR3 DNA stays, 45 bases, in frame from base 1.